This T cell receptor beta chain was captured by sequencing in a study of shared clonotypes between healthy human individuals. On this clone itself: What it recognizes is unknown.

Study-wide results and caveats: Depth was large, yet rarefaction showed that sorted-subset sequencing was incomplete.

The table came from immunoSEQ multiplex PCR; TCRdb's copy has only in-frame clones and leaves some out. This table has roughly 1,500,000 clones, around 98.5% appearing once. The clonotype comes from a man between 25 and 39 years old in good health. Sequenced material: naive CD4+ T cells sorted from blood. Subset noted: CD45RA+ positively selected.

CDR3 DNA: TGCGCCAGCAGCTTGATAATAGGACAAGAGACCCAGTACTTC. Amino acid sequence: CASSLIIGQETQYF. The chain combines TRBV5-1 with TRBJ2-5; D unclear. Trimming took off 1 base at V and 2 bases at J, with 9 bases between the two ends. The germline gives CDR1 SGHRS, CDR2 YFSETQ. This CDR3 comprises 14 residues.